This entry concerns a single T cell receptor beta chain. Its antigen remains unknown. This CDR3 is built from 13 residues. V lost 5 bases and J 5 bases, leaving 13 bases between the germline ends. Germline V CDR1 and CDR2: SGHVS, FNYEAQ. Treatment defined: 19 received Ad26.COV2.S at low or high dose, single or two shots; about 5 received placebo; per-sample allocation not given. Following the first vaccine or placebo injection, samples were taken on day 63. Method: immunoSEQ multiplex PCR; TCRdb's copy keeps in-frame clones and lacks some. The sample lists 380,000 or so clones, approximately 83% seen once, with about 7.4% in the top ten. This record belongs to a study of Ad26.COV2.S vaccination and SARS-CoV-2 variants. Study overall: By the intramuscular route, Ad26.COV2.S was given once, or twice 56 days apart. Study results and limitations: After vaccination, reports described spike-specific CD8+ and CD4+ T cell responses as showing substantial breadth. People given the vaccine had a wider spike-specific TCR breadth than placebo recipients did. Total T cell responses were possibly underestimated by TCR breadth and depth analyses.

Sequencing was performed on peripheral blood, taken in a trial of Ad26.COV2.S vaccine versus placebo. The chain combines TRBV7-6 with TRBJ2-7; TRBD1 might be the D (5 bases). The receptor was derived from a person between 18 and 65 years old who received the Ad26.COV2.S COVID-19 vaccine or a placebo. In DNA, the CDR3 is TGTGCCAGCAGCCTCTCTCAGGGTCACGAGCAGTACTTC. It specifies CASSLSQGHEQYF.